These T cell receptor beta chains were read from a single sample in a study of CXCR3-negative and CXCR3-positive naive CD8 T cells. No DNA is given; TCRdb re-called the 5' RACE reads and lists each CDR3 protein once. The table gives about 120,000 distinct CDR3 sequences; the top ten clones make up under 0.75% of it. Material: naive CXCR3+ CD8+ T cells from blood. The receptor set was obtained from a human donor in good health. Some clones in this sample may be carry-over from other donors' samples. Both conserved end residues are part of each CDR3.

v_gene: TRBV7-9
j_gene: TRBJ2-6
CDR3aa: CASSPSAASSGANVLTF

v_gene: TRBV7-9
j_gene: TRBJ2-1
CDR3aa: CASSQNPSYNEQFF

v_gene: TRBV20-1
j_gene: TRBJ2-3
CDR3aa: CSARAPPGGVYWDTQYF

v_gene: TRBV4-3
j_gene: TRBJ2-6
CDR3aa: CASSPSSSSGANVLTF

v_gene: TRBV4-2
j_gene: TRBJ2-7
CDR3aa: CASSHGTATYEQYF

v_gene: TRBV12-3/TRBV12-4
j_gene: TRBJ2-7
CDR3aa: CASSPTGTPYEQYF

v_gene: TRBV2
j_gene: TRBJ2-5
CDR3aa: CARGTSGRQTQYF

v_gene: TRBV7-3
j_gene: TRBJ1-1
CDR3aa: CASSPNLGVNTEAFF

v_gene: TRBV7-6
j_gene: TRBJ2-7
CDR3aa: CASSPGGLEQYF

v_gene: TRBV5-4
j_gene: TRBJ2-3
CDR3aa: CASSLLTTDTQYF

v_gene: TRBV4-3
j_gene: TRBJ1-2
CDR3aa: CASSHPGTGVAYGYTF

v_gene: TRBV6-5
j_gene: TRBJ1-1
CDR3aa: CASSYSNGQRGTEAFF

v_gene: TRBV5-5
j_gene: TRBJ1-5
CDR3aa: CASSLAGGNQPQHF

v_gene: TRBV21-1
j_gene: TRBJ2-5
CDR3aa: CASSNMGPLQETQYF

v_gene: TRBV29-1
j_gene: TRBJ2-1
CDR3aa: CSVVRGDYNEQFF

v_gene: TRBV5-1
j_gene: TRBJ2-2
CDR3aa: CTSSLAETLNTGELFF

v_gene: TRBV29-1
j_gene: TRBJ2-7
CDR3aa: CSVQGTYEQYF

v_gene: TRBV15
j_gene: TRBJ2-5
CDR3aa: CATSRERGRVETQYF

v_gene: TRBV28
j_gene: TRBJ2-7
CDR3aa: CASSLPDRKGYEQYF

v_gene: TRBV13
j_gene: TRBJ2-3
CDR3aa: CASSLGLAGGTQYF

v_gene: TRBV10-2
j_gene: TRBJ2-1
CDR3aa: CASSGVMGEDNEQFF

v_gene: TRBV12-3/TRBV12-4
j_gene: TRBJ2-7
CDR3aa: CASSPAGGSSYEQYF

v_gene: TRBV6-5
j_gene: TRBJ2-1
CDR3aa: CASSYGETPSYNEQFF

v_gene: TRBV14
j_gene: TRBJ2-7
CDR3aa: CASSQMFDGYEQYF

v_gene: TRBV21-1
j_gene: TRBJ1-3
CDR3aa: CASSTQDRSSGSTIYF

v_gene: TRBV6-5
j_gene: TRBJ2-1
CDR3aa: CASRPWVEDRYNEQFF

v_gene: TRBV11-2
j_gene: TRBJ2-1
CDR3aa: CASLTGEDNNEQFF

v_gene: TRBV4-1
j_gene: TRBJ2-1
CDR3aa: CASSQDGMLGDNEQFF

v_gene: TRBV29-1
j_gene: TRBJ2-7
CDR3aa: CSVEGSDTSYEQYF

v_gene: TRBV18
j_gene: TRBJ1-4
CDR3aa: CASSPKGRATNEKLFF

v_gene: TRBV20-1
j_gene: TRBJ2-7
CDR3aa: CSARVRDRGHEQYF

v_gene: TRBV29-1
j_gene: TRBJ1-1
CDR3aa: CSVEMTNTEAFF

v_gene: TRBV12-3/TRBV12-4
j_gene: TRBJ1-2
CDR3aa: CASRGQGDYGYTF